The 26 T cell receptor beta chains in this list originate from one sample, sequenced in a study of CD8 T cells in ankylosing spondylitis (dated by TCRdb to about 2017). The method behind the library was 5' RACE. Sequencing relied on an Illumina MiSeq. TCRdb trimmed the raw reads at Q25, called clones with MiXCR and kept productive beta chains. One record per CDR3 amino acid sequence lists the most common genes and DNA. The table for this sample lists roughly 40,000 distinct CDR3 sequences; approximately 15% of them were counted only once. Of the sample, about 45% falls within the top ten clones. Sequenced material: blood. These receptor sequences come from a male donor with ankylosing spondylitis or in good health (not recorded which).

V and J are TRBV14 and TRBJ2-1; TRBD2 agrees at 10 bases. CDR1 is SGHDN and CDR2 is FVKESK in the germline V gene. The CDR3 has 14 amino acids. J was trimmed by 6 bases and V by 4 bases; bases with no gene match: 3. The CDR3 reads CASSPSGSFNEQFF. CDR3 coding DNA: TGTGCCAGCAGCCCTAGCGGGAGTTTCAATGAGCAGTTCTTC.

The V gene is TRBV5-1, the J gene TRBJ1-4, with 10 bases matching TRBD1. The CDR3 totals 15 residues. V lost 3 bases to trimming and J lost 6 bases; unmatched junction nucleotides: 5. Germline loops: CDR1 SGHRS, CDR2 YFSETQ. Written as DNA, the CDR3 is TGCGCCAGCAGCTCGACCGGGACAGGGGATGAAAAACTGTTTTTT. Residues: CASSSTGTGDEKLFF.

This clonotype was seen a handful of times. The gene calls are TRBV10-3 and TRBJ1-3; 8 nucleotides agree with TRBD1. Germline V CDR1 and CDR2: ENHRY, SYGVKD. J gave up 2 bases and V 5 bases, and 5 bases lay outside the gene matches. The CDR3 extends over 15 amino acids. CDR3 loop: CAISRTGITGNTIYF. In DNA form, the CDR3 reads TGTGCCATCAGTCGGACAGGGATCACTGGAAACACCATATATTTT.

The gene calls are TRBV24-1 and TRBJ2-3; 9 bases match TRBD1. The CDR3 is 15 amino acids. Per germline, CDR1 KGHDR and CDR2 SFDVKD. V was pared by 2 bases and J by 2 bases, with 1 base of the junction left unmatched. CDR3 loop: CATSDWTGDTDTQYF. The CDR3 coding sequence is TGTGCCACCAGTGATTGGACAGGGGACACAGATACGCAGTATTTT.

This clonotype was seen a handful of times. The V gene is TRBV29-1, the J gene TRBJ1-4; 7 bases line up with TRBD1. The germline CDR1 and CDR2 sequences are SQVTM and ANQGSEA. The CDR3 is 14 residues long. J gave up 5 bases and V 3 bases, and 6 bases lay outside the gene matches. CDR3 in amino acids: CSVESWDRNEKLFF. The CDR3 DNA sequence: TGCAGCGTTGAGTCATGGGACAGAAATGAAAAACTGTTTTTT.

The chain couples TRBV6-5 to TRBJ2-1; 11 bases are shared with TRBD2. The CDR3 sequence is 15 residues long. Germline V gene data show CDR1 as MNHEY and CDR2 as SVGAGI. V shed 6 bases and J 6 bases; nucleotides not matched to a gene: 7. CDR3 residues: CASRLVAGGLNEQFF. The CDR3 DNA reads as TGTGCCAGCAGACTAGTAGCGGGGGGGCTCAATGAGCAGTTCTTC.

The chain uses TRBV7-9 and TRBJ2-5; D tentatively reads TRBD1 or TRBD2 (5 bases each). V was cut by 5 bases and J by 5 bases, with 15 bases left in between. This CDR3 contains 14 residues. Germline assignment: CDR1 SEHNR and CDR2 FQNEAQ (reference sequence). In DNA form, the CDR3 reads TGTGCCAGCAGCCTAAGGGACCTCTGGGAGACCCAGTACTTC. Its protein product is CASSLRDLWETQYF.

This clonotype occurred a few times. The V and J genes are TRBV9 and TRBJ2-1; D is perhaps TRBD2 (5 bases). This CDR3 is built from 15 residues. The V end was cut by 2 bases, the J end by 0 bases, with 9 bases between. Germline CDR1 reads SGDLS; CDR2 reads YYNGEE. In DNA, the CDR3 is TGTGCCAGCAGCGTTAGCGAGAGCTCCTACAATGAGCAGTTCTTC. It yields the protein CASSVSESSYNEQFF.

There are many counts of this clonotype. The CDR3 sequence: CASRAGRANSPLHF. The CDR3 nucleotides are TGTGCCAGCCGCGCGGGACGGGCTAATTCACCCCTCCACTTT. The V call is TRBV28, the J call TRBJ1-6; tentatively, D is TRBD1 (5 bases). CDR1 and CDR2 from the germline V gene are MDHEN and SYDVKM. V dropped 8 bases and J dropped 6 bases, with 14 bases sitting between them. The CDR3 has 14 amino acids.

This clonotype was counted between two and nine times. In nucleotides, the CDR3 is TGCAGTGCCCCCTCCATACTAGCGGGAGGGACCGGGGAGCTGTTTTTT. Amino acid sequence: CSAPSILAGGTGELFF. The chain links TRBV20-1 to TRBJ2-2; 13 nucleotides match TRBD2. The CDR3 runs to 16 residues. In germline, CDR1 is DFQATT, CDR2 SNEGSKA (reference sequence). V lost 6 bases and J lost 5; bases outside the gene matches: 9.

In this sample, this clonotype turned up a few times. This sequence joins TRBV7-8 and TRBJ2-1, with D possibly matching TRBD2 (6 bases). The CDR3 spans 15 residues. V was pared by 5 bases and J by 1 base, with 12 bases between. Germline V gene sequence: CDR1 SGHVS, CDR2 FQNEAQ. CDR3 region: CASSRYGTSYNEQFF. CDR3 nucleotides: TGTGCCAGCAGCCGTTACGGGACTTCCTACAATGAGCAGTTCTTC.

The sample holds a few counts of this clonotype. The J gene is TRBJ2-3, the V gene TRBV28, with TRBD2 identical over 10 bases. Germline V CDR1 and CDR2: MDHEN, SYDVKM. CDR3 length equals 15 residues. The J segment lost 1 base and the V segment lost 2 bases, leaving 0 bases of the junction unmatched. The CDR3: CASSLTSGGTDTQYF. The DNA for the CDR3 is TGTGCCAGCAGTTTAACTAGCGGGGGCACAGATACGCAGTATTTT.

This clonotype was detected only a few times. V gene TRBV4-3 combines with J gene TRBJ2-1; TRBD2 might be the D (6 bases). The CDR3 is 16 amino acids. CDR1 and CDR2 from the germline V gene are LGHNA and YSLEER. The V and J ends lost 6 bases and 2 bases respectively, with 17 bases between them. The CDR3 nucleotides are TGCGCCAGCAGTCCCCGGGTAGCGGACACCTACAATGAGCAGTTCTTC. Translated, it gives CASSPRVADTYNEQFF.

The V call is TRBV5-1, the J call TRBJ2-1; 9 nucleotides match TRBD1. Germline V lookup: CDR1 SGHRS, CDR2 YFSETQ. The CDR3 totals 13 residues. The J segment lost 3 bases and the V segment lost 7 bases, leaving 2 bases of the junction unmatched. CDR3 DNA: TGCGCCAGCTCGGGACAGGGCTACAATGAGCAGTTCTTC. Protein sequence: CASSGQGYNEQFF.

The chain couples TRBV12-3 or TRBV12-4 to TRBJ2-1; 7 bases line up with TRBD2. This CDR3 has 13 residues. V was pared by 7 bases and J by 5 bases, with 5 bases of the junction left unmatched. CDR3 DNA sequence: TGTGCCAGCACCTACCGGGGGGACAATGAGCAGTTCTTC. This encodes CASTYRGDNEQFF.

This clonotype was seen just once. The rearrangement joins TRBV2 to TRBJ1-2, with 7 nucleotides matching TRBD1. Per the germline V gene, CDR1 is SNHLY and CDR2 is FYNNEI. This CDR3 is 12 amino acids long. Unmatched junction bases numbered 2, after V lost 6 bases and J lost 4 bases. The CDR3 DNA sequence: TGTGCCAGCAGGGGGGACAGCTATGGCTACACCTTC. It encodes CASRGDSYGYTF.

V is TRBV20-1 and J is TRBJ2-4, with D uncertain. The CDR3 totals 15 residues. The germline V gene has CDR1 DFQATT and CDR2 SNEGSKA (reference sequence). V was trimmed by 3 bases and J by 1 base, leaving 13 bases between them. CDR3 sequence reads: CSAREPHQAKNIQYF. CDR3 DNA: TGCAGTGCTAGGGAACCCCACCAGGCCAAAAACATTCAGTACTTC.

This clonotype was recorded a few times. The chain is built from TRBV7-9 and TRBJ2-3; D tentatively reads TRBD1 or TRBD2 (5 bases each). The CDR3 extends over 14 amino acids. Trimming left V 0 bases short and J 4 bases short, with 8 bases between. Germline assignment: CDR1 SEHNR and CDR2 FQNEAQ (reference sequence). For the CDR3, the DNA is TGTGCCAGCAGCTTAGCCCGGGGCGCAGATACGCAGTATTTT. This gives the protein CASSLARGADTQYF.

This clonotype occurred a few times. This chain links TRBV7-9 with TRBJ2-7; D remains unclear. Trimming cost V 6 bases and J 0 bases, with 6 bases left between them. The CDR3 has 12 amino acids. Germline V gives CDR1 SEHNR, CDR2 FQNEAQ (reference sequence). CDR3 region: CASSRYSYEQYF. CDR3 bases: TGTGCCAGCAGTAGATACTCCTACGAGCAGTACTTC.

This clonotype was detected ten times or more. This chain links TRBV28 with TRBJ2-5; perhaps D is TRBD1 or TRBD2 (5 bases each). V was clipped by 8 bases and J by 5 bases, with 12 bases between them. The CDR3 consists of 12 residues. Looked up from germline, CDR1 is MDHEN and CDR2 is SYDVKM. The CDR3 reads CASGRGGETQYF. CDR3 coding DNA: TGTGCCAGCGGACGGGGCGGTGAGACCCAGTACTTC.

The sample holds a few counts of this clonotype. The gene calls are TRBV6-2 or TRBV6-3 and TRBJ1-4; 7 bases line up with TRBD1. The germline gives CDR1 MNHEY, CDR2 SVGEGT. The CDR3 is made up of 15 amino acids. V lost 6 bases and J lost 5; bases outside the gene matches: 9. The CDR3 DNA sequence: TGTGCCAGCAGCCTACCCCGGGACAGAAATGAAAAACTGTTTTTT. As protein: CASSLPRDRNEKLFF.

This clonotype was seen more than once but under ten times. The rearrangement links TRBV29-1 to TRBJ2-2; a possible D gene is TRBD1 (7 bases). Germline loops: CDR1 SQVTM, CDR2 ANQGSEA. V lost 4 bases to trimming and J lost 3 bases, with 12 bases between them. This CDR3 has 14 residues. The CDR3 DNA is TGCAGCGTTGCGGCGGGGACAGACACCGGGGAGCTGTTTTTT. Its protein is CSVAAGTDTGELFF.

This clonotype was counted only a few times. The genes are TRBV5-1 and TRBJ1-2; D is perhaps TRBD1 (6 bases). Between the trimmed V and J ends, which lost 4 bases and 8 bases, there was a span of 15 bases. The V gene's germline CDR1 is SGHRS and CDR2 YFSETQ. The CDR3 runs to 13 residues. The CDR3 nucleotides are TGCGCCAGCAGCCCTACGCGGGGGCTAGGCTACACCTTC. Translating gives CASSPTRGLGYTF.

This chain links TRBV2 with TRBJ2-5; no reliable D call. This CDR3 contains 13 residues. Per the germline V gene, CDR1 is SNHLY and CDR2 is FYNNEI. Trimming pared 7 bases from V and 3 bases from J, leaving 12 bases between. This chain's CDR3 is CASIGSSEETQYF. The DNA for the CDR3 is TGTGCCAGCATAGGTTCCTCGGAAGAGACCCAGTACTTC.

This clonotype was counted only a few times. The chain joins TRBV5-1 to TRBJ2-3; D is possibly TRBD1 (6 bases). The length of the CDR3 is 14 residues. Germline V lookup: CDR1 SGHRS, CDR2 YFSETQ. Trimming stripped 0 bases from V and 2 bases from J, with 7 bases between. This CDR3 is CASSLGQATDTQYF. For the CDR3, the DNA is TGCGCCAGCAGCTTGGGACAGGCCACAGATACGCAGTATTTT.

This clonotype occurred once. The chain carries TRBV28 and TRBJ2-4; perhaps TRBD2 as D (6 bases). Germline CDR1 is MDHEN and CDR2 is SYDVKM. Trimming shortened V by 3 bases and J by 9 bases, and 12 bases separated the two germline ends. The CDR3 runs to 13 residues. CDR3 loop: CASSFTGLTIQYF. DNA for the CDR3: TGTGCCAGCAGTTTTACTGGACTAACCATTCAGTACTTC. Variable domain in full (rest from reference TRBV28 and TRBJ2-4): DVKVTQSSRYLVKRTGEKVFLECVQDMDHENMFWYRQDPGLGLRLIYFSYDVKMKEKGDIPEGYSVSREKKERFSLILESASTNQTSMYLCASSFTGLTIQYFGAGTRLSVL.